The text below deals with one TCR beta chain. Its antigen target is currently unknown. No clone much larger than this one lies a single base away; base qualities are absent. In the prospective study, participants were roughly 18 to 90 years old, resided in 24 geographic areas of the United States, and were enrolled through a virtual design. To assign participants to cohorts, the prospective study relied on clinical history that participants themselves reported in a screening survey and a study questionnaire. Recovered participants in ImmuneRACE Cohort 3 were defined as having two consecutive negative NP/OP PCR tests, clearance from a healthcare professional, or resolution of symptoms. In the prospective study, mobile phlebotomists collected whole blood, serum and a nasopharyngeal or oropharyngeal swab from each participant. Additional blood draws and questionnaires over a roughly two-month period could optionally be provided by prospective study participants. Blood samples from the prospective study were shipped frozen or at room temperature prior to DNA extraction.

TCRbeta CDR3 regions were amplified from genomic DNA using the immunoSEQ Assay, a bias-controlled multiplex PCR. The authors' analysis ran thus. Within the assay, amplification of reference gene primers was used to estimate how many nucleated cells each sample contained. To quantify the absolute abundance of each unique TCRbeta CDR3 rearrangement, sequence reads were collapsed and filtered. For each sample, productive Simpson clonality was calculated as the square root of Simpson's diversity index over productive rearrangements. Not all clones reach the TCRdb copy of this immuneACCESS table, which keeps in-frame sequences only. Checked studies attribute under half of the gap to unresolved V genes and leave the rest unexplained. V, J and clone size are those of that table, while D and trimming were read from the DNA. Within this sample are 250,000 to 300,000 clones, with about nine tenths of them counted one time only. The ten largest account for 1.1% of the sample.

The source of the sample is a study of blood T cell repertoires in COVID-19 (TCRdb year 2020). Broadly, across the study: Samples covering the acute and convalescent phases of COVID-19 were provided by collaborators in the United States, Italy and Spain. Subjects who had been exposed to COVID-19, were actively infected with it, or had recovered from it provided the deeply sampled blood TCRbeta repertoires that made up the dataset. The sample metadata nearly always contained a de-identified subject ID, COVID-19 status, age in years and sex. The material from the prospective study consisted of cDNA or gDNA derived from T cells, B-cell-depleted T cells, or PBMCs. Samples were obtained from the ongoing ImmuneRACE study (first 160 participants) and from some 1,200 subjects provided by 6 global collaborators. Where available, HLA class I and class II types were taken from metadata supplied by the sample provider and were not determined by assay-based typing. The repertoires were released in a freely available public database meant as a resource for research on the immune response to SARS-CoV-2.

General conclusions and limits of the study: The quantity of clinical and demographic metadata differed by source and by participant and was supplied without curation.

From the cysteine up to the phenylalanine, the CDR3 has a length of 16 residues. This entry keeps only the CDR3 DNA: 48 bases, framed from base 1. Trimming costs V 6 bases and J 4 bases, and their ends lie 20 bases apart. The CDR1 and CDR2 encoded by the germline V gene (reference sequence) are MNHEY and SMNVEV. This TCR was sampled from a woman in her 30s who had recovered from COVID-19. This chain is built from TRBV27 and TRBJ2-3, with TRBD2 tentatively as D gene (6 bases match). What was sequenced was PBMCs or T cells enriched from blood (not recorded which). CDR3 protein: CASSQGGAWRSDTQYF. The bases read TGTGCCAGCAGCCAGGGCGGGGCTTGGCGGTCAGATACGCAGTATTTT.